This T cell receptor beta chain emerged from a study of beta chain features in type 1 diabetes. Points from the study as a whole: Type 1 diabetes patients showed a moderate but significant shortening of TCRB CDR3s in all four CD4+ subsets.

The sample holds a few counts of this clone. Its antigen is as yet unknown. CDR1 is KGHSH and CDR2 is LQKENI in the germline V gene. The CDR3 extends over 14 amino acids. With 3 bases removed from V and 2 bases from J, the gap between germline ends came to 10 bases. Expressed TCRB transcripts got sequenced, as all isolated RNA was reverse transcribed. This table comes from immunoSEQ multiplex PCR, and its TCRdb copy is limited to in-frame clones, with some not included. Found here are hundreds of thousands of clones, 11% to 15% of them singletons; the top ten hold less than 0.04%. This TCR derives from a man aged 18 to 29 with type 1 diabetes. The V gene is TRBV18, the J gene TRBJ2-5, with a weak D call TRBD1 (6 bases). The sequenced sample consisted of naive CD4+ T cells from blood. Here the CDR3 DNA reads TGTGCCAGCTCACCGGGGGCTCCTCAAGAGACCCAGTACTTC. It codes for CASSPGAPQETQYF.